This T cell receptor (beta chain) was obtained from a study of Graves' ophthalmopathy and Graves' hyperthyroidism. The sample holds a few counts of this clonotype. Its cognate antigen is unknown. TCR beta CDR3 regions were amplified from RNA transcripts. HTBI primers were employed in first-round RT-PCR, then a second-round multiplex PCR followed. TCRdb re-analysed the multiplex PCR reads in MiXCR, keeping a single row per CDR3 protein. Found here are 230,000 or so distinct CDR3 sequences, around 42% of them singletons; the top ten hold around 43%. V lost 7 bases to trimming and J lost 2 bases; unmatched junction nucleotides: 7. In germline, CDR1 is SNHLY, CDR2 FYNNEI. This CDR3 spans 14 amino acids. Whole-study findings and limits: Stable hyperthyroidism and ophthalmopathy were told apart by a 13-signature model, which achieved less than 90% sensitivity and 81.08% specificity.

The PBMCs originated from over 9 ml of fresh peripheral blood. The TCR originated in an adult man with Graves' ophthalmopathy. This chain links TRBV2 with TRBJ1-1; 7 nucleotides align to TRBD1. The source material was peripheral blood. The CDR3 reads CASTKDRANTEAFF. CDR3 nucleotide sequence: TGTGCCAGCACCAAAGACAGGGCCAACACTGAAGCTTTCTTT. The entire variable domain, with the rest obtained from reference TRBV2 and TRBJ1-1, is as follows: EPEVTQTPSHQVTQMGQEVILRCVPISNHLYFYWYRQILGQKVEFLVSFYNNEISEKSEIFDDQFSVERPDGSNFTLKIRSTKLEDSAMYFCASTKDRANTEAFFGQGTRLTVV.